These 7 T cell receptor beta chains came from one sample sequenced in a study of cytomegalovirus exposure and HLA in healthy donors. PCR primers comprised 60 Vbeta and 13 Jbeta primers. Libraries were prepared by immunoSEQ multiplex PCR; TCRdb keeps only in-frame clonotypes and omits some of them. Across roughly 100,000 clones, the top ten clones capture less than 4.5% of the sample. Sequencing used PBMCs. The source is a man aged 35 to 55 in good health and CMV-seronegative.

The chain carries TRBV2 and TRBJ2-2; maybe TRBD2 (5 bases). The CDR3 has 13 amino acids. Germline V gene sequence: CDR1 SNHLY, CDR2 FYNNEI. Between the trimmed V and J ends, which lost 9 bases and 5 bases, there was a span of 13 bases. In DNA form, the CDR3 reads TGTGCCAGTAGGGCCTCGGGGACCGGGGAGCTGTTTTTT. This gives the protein CASRASGTGELFF. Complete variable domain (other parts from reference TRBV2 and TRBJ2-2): EPEVTQTPSHQVTQMGQEVILRCVPISNHLYFYWYRQILGQKVEFLVSFYNNEISEKSEIFDDQFSVERPDGSNFTLKIRSTKLEDSAMYFCASRASGTGELFFGEGSRLTVL.

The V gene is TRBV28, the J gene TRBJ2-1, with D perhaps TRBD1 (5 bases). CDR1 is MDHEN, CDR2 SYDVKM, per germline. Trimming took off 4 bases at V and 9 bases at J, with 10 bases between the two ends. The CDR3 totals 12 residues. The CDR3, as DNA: TGTGCCAGCAGTTCATACAGGTCTGAGCAGTTCTTC. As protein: CASSSYRSEQFF.

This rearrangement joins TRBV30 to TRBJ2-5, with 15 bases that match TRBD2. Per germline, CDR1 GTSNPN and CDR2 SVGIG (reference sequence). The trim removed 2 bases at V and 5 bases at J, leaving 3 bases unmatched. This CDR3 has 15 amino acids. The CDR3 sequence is CAWSTGTSGGETQYF. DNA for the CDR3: TGTGCCTGGAGTACAGGGACTAGCGGGGGGGAGACCCAGTACTTC.

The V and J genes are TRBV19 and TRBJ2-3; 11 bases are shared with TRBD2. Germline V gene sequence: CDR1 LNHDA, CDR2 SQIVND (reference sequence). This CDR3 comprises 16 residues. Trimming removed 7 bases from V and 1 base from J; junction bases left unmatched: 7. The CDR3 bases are TGTGCCAGTACGAGACTAGCGGGACACGGCACAGATACGCAGTATTTT. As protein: CASTRLAGHGTDTQYF.

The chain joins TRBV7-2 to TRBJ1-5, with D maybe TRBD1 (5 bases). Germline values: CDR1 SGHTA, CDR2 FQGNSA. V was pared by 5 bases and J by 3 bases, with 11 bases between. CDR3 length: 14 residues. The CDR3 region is CASSREGVNQPQHF. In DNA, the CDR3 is TGTGCCAGCAGCAGAGAAGGGGTCAATCAGCCCCAGCATTTT.

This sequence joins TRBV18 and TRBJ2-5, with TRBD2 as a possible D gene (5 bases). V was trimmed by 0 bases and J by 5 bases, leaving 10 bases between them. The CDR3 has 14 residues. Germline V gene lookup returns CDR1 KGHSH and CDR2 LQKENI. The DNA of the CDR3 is TGTGCCAGCTCACCACCGCATGGGGAGGAGACCCAGTACTTC. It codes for CASSPPHGEETQYF.

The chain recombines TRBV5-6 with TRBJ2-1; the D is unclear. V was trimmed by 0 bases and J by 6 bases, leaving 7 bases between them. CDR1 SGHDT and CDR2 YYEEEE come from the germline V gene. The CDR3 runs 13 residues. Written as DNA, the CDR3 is TGTGCCAGCAGCTTGGGTGCAGGCAATGAGCAGTTCTTC. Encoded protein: CASSLGAGNEQFF.